The 3 T cell receptor beta chains below all came from one sample that was sequenced in a study of spatial heterogeneity in lung cancer. MiXCR was run by TCRdb on the 5' RACE reads, yielding one entry per CDR3 protein. The table records 2,500 to 3,500 distinct CDR3 sequences, about 29% of them present only once. Time point reported: sample taken at primary tumor resection. Unsorted whole RNA from tumor, nontumor lung or frozen PBMC underwent sequencing. The sample here was PBMCs, taken at surgery. These receptor sequences come from a female donor with early-stage non-small cell lung cancer.

In this sample, this clonotype is medium-sized (0.01 to 0.1%). As an off-target read in a library built for alpha chains, this beta chain has a frequency of little significance. For the CDR3, the DNA is TGTGCCAGCAGCGTGGGACCCCCGGCCCCCTACAATGAGCAGTTCTTC. Residues: CASSVGPPAPYNEQFF. The rearrangement links TRBV9 to TRBJ2-1; TRBD1 or TRBD2 may be the D gene (5 bases each). The CDR3 length is 16 residues. Germline CDR1 SGDLS, CDR2 YYNGEE. Trimming removed 2 bases at V and 2 bases at J, with 14 bases between.

This clonotype counts as medium-sized. The library was built for alpha chains, so this beta chain is an off-target read and its size means little. This chain connects TRBV6-4 to TRBJ2-1; 10 nucleotides match TRBD2. Germline V lookup: CDR1 MRHNA, CDR2 SNTAGT. This CDR3 is 14 amino acids long. The V and J ends lost 3 bases and 9 bases, in that order; junction bases with no gene match: 5. The CDR3 sequence is CASSESGRASEQFF. DNA for the CDR3: TGTGCCAGCAGTGAGAGCGGGAGGGCCAGTGAGCAGTTCTTC.

Comment on this clonotype: A library made for alpha chains picked up this beta chain off target, so its size means little. The chain uses TRBV12-3 or TRBV12-4 and TRBJ2-2; TRBD2 matches 9 bases. The CDR3 sequence is 18 residues long. V lost 5 bases, J lost 1 base, and 11 bases stayed unmatched. The CDR3 DNA is TGTGCCAGCAGTCCCCCTCTGAGACTAGCGGAGAACACCGGGGAGCTGTTTTTT. Protein sequence: CASSPPLRLAENTGELFF.